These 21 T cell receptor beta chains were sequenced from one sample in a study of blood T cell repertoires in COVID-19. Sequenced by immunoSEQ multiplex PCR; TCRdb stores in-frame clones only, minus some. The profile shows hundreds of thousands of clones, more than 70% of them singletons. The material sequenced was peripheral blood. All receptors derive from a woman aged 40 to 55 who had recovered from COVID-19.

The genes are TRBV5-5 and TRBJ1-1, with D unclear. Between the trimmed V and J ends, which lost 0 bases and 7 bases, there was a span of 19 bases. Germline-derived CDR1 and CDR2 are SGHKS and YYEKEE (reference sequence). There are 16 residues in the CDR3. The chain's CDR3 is CASSLGARQEASEAFF. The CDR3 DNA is TGTGCCAGCAGCTTGGGGGCCCGGCAGGAAGCAAGTGAAGCTTTCTTT.

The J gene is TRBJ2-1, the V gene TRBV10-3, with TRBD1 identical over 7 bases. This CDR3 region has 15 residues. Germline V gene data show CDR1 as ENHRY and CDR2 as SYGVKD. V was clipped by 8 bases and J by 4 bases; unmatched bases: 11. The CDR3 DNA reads TGTGCCATCCGGGGTACCGGGACAGATTACAATGAGCAGTTCTTC. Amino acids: CAIRGTGTDYNEQFF.

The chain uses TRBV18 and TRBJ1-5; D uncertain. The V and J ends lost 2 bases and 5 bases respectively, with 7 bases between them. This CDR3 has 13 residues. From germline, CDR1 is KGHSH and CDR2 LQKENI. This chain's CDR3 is CASSPGLDQPQHF. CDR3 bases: TGTGCCAGCTCACCAGGGCTGGATCAGCCCCAGCATTTT.

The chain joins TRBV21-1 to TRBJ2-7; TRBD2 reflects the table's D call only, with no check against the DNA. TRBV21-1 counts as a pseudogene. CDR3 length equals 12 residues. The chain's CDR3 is CASRGVGLRQYV. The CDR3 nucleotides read TGTGCCAGCAGGGGGGTGGGACTCCGGCAGTACGTC.

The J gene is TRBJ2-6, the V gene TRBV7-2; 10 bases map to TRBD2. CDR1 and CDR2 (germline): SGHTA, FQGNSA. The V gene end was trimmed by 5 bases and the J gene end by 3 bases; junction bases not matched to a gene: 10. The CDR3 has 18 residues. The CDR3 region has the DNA TGTGCCAGCAGCCCCCGTGGAGCGGGAGGGCTTGGGGCCAACGTCCTGACTTTC. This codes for CASSPRGAGGLGANVLTF.

The DNA for the CDR3 is TGTGCCAGCAGCGCCTACCAAGACTACAATGAGCAGTTCTTC. This encodes CASSAYQDYNEQFF. This chain connects TRBV11-3 to TRBJ2-1; D uncertain. V lost 5 bases and J 3 bases, leaving 11 bases between the germline ends. This CDR3 is 14 amino acids long. Looked up from germline, CDR1 is SGHNT and CDR2 is YENEEA.

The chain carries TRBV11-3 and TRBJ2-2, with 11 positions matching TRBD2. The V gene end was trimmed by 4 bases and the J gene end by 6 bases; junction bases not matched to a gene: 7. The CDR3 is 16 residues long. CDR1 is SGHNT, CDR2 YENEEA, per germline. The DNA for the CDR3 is TGTGCCAGCAGCTCCGTTAGCGGGAGGGCCCCCGGGGAGCTGTTTTTT. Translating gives CASSSVSGRAPGELFF. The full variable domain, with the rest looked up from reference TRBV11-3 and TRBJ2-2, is EAGVVQSPRYKIIEKKQPVAFWCNPISGHNTLYWYLQNLGQGPELLIRYENEEAVDDSQLPKDRFSAERLKGVDSTLKIQPAELGDSAVYLCASSSVSGRAPGELFFGEGSRLTVL.

Here the CDR3 reads CASSLLGTSGRTGELFF. The CDR3 nucleotides read TGTGCCAGCAGCTTACTAGGGACTAGCGGGAGAACCGGGGAGCTGTTTTTT. The chain recombines TRBV7-9 with TRBJ2-2; 14 nucleotides line up with TRBD2. V lost 2 bases and J lost 5; bases outside the gene matches: 4. The CDR3 contains 17 residues. Germline-derived CDR1 and CDR2 are SEHNR and FQNEAQ (reference sequence).

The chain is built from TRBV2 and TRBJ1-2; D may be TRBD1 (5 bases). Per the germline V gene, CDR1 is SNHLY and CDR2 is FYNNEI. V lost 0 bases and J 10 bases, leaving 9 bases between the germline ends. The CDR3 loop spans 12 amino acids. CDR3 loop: CASSEAGLHYTF. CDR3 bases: TGTGCCAGCAGTGAAGCGGGGCTGCACTACACCTTC.

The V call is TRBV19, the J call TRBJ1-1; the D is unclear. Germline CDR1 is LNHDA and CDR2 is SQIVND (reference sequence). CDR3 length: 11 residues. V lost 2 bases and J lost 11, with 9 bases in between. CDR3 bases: TGTGCCAGTAGTATAAGGTGGGAGGCTTTCTTT. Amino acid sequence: CASSIRWEAFF.

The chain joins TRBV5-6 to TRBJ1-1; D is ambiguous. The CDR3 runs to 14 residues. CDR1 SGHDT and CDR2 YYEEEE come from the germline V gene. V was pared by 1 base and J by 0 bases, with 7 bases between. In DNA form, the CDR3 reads TGTGCCAGCAGCTTGTCGGGGTTGAACACTGAAGCTTTCTTT. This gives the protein CASSLSGLNTEAFF.

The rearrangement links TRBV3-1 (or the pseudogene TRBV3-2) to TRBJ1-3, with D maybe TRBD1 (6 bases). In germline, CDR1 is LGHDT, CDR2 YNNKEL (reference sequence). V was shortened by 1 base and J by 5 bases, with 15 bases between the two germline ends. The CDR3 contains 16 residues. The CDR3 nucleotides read TGTGCCAGCAGCCAAGTAGGGGGGGCGTCTCGAAACACCATATATTTT. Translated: CASSQVGGASRNTIYF.

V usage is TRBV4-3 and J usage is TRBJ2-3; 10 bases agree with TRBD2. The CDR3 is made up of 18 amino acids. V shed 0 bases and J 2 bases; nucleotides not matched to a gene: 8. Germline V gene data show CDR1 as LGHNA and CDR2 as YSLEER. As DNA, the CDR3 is TGCGCCAGCAGCCAAGATAGGGCTAGCGGGGGTACCACAGATACGCAGTATTTT. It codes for CASSQDRASGGTTDTQYF.

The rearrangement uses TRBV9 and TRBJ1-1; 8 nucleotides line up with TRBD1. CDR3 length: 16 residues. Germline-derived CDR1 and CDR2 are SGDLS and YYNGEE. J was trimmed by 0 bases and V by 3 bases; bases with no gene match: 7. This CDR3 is CASSADRELMNTEAFF. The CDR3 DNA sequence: TGTGCCAGCAGCGCGGACAGGGAACTCATGAACACTGAAGCTTTCTTT.

CDR3 region: CASSIGPSGGGKNIQYF. In DNA form, the CDR3 reads TGTGCCAGTAGTATAGGCCCTAGCGGGGGAGGCAAAAACATTCAGTACTTC. This chain links TRBV19 with TRBJ2-4, with 10 bases lining up with TRBD2. The CDR3 loop spans 17 amino acids. V shed 1 base and J 3 bases; nucleotides not matched to a gene: 6. Looked up from germline, CDR1 is LNHDA and CDR2 is SQIVND (reference sequence).

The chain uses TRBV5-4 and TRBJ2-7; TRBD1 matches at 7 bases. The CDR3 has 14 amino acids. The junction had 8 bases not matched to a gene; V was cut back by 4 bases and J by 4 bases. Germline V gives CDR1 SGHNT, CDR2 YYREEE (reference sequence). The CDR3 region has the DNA TGTGCCAGCAGCCTTGGGCAGGGGGAATACGAGCAGTACTTC. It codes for CASSLGQGEYEQYF.

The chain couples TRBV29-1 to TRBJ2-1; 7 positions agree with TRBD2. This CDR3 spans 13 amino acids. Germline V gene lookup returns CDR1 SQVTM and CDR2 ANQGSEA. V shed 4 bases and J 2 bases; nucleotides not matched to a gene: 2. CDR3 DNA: TGCAGCGTTGGGGGAGGGGCCTACAATGAGCAGTTCTTC. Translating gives CSVGGGAYNEQFF.

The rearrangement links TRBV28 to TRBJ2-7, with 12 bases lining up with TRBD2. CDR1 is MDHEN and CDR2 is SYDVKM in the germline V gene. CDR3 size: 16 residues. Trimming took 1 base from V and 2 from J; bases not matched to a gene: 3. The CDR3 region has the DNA TGTGCCAGCAGTTTATCGGCTAGCGGGAGGGCCTACGAGCAGTACTTC. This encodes CASSLSASGRAYEQYF. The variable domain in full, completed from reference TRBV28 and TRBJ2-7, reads DVKVTQSSRYLVKRTGEKVFLECVQDMDHENMFWYRQDPGLGLRLIYFSYDVKMKEKGDIPEGYSVSREKKERFSLILESASTNQTSMYLCASSLSASGRAYEQYFGPGTRLTVT.

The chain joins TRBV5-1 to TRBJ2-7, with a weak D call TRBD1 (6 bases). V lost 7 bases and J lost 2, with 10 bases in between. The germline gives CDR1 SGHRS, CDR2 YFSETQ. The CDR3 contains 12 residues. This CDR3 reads CASPRGPYEQYV. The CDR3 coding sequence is TGCGCCAGCCCCAGGGGACCCTACGAGCAGTACGTC.

CDR3 amino acids: CASSPPTGIPEKLFF. The CDR3 nucleotides read TGCGCCAGCAGCCCCCCTACAGGGATCCCTGAAAAACTGTTTTTT. The chain recombines TRBV4-1 with TRBJ1-4; possible D gene TRBD1, 6 bases. The CDR3 consists of 15 residues. Germline lookup yields CDR1 MGHRA and CDR2 YSYEKL. V was clipped by 4 bases and J by 7 bases, with 16 bases between them.

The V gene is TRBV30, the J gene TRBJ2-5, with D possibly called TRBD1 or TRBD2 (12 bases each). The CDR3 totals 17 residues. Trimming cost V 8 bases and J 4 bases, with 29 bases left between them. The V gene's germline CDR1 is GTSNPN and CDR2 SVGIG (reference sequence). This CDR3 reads CAGDRGRLAGGGETQYF. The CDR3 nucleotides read TGTGCCGGGGACAGGGGGCGGCTAGCGGGAGGGGGAGAGACCCAGTACTTC.